This record covers a single T cell receptor (beta chain). Its antigen is still unknown. Prior to thyroid surgery, none of the patients had received any treatment. Original analysis: Researchers built a distant-metastasis classifier for papillary thyroid cancer that drew on CDR3 differences across clinicopathological groups. TCRdb reassembled clones from the PCR reads with MiXCR. None of the V and J calls come from the authors' own analysis; TCRdb made them. This table holds roughly 3,900 clones, around a third found once. The sample is drawn from a study of metastatic and nonmetastatic thyroid tumors. Looking at the study overall: Malignant and benign thyroid patients had repertoires compared in peripheral blood and tumor or nodule tissue. Findings of the study overall: The study reportedly found significantly higher TCR beta diversity in malignant thyroid tumors than benign nodules, in blood and tumor.

The CDR3 runs 13 residues. V gave up 0 bases and J gave up 3 bases, with 3 bases separating them. Germline CDR1 SGHNT, CDR2 YENEEA. The chain combines TRBV11-3 with TRBJ2-1; unclear D gene. The sequence was collected from a female donor with papillary thyroid cancer or a benign thyroid nodule (not recorded which). Some clones in this sample may be carry-over from other donors' samples. Sequenced sample: tumor tissue. For the CDR3, the DNA is TGTGCCAGCAGCTTAGAGGTCTACAATGAGCAGTTCTTC. This gives the protein CASSLEVYNEQFF.